This T cell receptor beta chain was identified in a study of cytomegalovirus exposure and HLA in healthy donors. Study-level information: Findings of an earlier analysis included more than 90 million unique TCR beta sequences from roughly 180 million T cells.

A multiplex PCR was run with 60 Vbeta primers and 13 Jbeta primers. Clones were sequenced by immunoSEQ multiplex PCR, and TCRdb holds only the in-frame ones, with some missing. The sample records 80,000 to 95,000 clones, around 64% being singletons. General observations from the study: There were reportedly fewer N-insertions in an Asian-associated ancestry cluster than the roughly 610-donor mean, in a later analysis.

As concerns this clone: The antigen remains unidentified.

Trimming cost V 0 bases and J 3 bases; bases outside gene matches: 2. CDR1 SGDLS and CDR2 YYNGEE come from the germline V gene. The CDR3 totals 15 residues. The V call is TRBV9, the J call TRBJ1-4; 7 bases fit TRBD1. The TCR originated in a human donor in good health. The sample was PBMCs. The CDR3 loop is CASSVAGTANEKLFF. The CDR3 nucleotides read TGTGCCAGCAGCGTAGCGGGGACAGCTAATGAAAAACTGTTTTTT.